A single TCR beta chain is shown here with its context. No cognate antigen has been identified for it. Base qualities are not recorded, but no much larger clone differs from it by a single base. Genomic DNA was extracted from sorted cells for sequencing of the TCRbeta CDR3 region. TCRbeta CDR3 regions were sequenced using the immunoSEQ Assay. This is the immuneACCESS table as TCRdb keeps it, with only in-frame sequences that have V and J called. A part of the clones is gone; compared with another copy, unresolved V genes explain less than half, and the rest is unexplained. The sample includes about 33,000 clones, with approximately 84% observed a single time. The ten most abundant clones make up 20% to 25% of the sample. The data are from a study of OX40 agonist ivuxolimab in advanced cancers. At the level of the whole study: Ivuxolimab, which targeted the costimulatory receptor OX40 (CD134), was an agonistic, fully human IgG2 monoclonal antibody. The paper describes the monotherapy dose-escalation part (N of about 52 patients) of the phase I trial of ivuxolimab. Of the approximately 50 patients in dose escalation, 19 had hepatocellular carcinoma, around 15 had melanoma, 9 had renal cell carcinoma and 9 had head and neck cancer. In the dose-escalation cohort, approximately 83% of patients were male, and the mean age was around 60 years with a range of roughly 23 to 79. Prior anti-PD-1, anti-PD-L1 or anti-CTLA-4 therapy was permitted, and 30% to 45% of dose-escalation patients had received checkpoint inhibitors. Partial responses occurred in three dose-escalation patients, of whom one had hepatocellular carcinoma and two had cutaneous melanoma. The purpose of peripheral TCRbeta sequencing was to test whether ivuxolimab changed TCR sequence diversity and led to clonal T-cell expansion. Intravenous ivuxolimab was administered to patients every 2 weeks at six dose levels: 0.01, 0.1, 0.3, 1.5, 3 and 10 mg/kg.

The germline V gene (reference sequence) specifies LNHDA as CDR1 and SQIVND as CDR2. The V and J ends are trimmed by 5 bases and 2 bases, leaving 13 bases between them. Measured from the cysteine to the phenylalanine, the CDR3 is 14 residues long. The entry retains the CDR3 DNA only, 42 bases that are in frame from base 1. Here is what the overall study found, with its caveats: In partial responders in the 0.1-3.0 mg/kg groups, normalized peripheral clonal expansion was found to be among the lowest, especially among CD8+ T cells. At doses from 0.1 to 3.0 mg/kg, clonal expansion was seen in both CD4+ and CD8+ blood T cells between baseline and week 6. The antigen specificity of the clonally expanded peripheral T cells was not determined. After ivuxolimab, more expanded clones were found on average in CD8+ T cells than in CD4+ T cells. Low levels of normalized T-cell clonal expansion were also seen in some patients who did not respond.

The trial excluded patients who had a history of autoimmune disease or were on systemic immunosuppression. Peripheral blood for TCR sequencing was collected from all dose cohorts at baseline, on cycle 4 day 1, and on cycle 7 day 1. The samples were drawn from a first-in-human, open-label, multicenter phase I dose-escalation trial of ivuxolimab. Adults with locally advanced or metastatic melanoma, renal cell carcinoma, hepatocellular carcinoma or head and neck squamous cell carcinoma were enrolled in the trial. Before TCR sequencing, CD4+ T cells and CD8+ T cells were sorted from peripheral blood as separate populations.

The sequence was collected from an adult with an advanced solid tumor such as melanoma, head and neck, liver or kidney cancer. The rearranged segments are TRBV19 and TRBJ2-7; a tentative D match to TRBD2 spans 6 bases. Here the sequenced sample was CD4+ or CD8+ T cells sorted from blood, taken in a trial of the OX40 agonist ivuxolimab. The CDR3 protein sequence reads: CASSSLAAAYEQYF. The sequenced DNA: TGTGCCAGTAGTTCCTTAGCGGCGGCCTACGAGCAGTACTTC.